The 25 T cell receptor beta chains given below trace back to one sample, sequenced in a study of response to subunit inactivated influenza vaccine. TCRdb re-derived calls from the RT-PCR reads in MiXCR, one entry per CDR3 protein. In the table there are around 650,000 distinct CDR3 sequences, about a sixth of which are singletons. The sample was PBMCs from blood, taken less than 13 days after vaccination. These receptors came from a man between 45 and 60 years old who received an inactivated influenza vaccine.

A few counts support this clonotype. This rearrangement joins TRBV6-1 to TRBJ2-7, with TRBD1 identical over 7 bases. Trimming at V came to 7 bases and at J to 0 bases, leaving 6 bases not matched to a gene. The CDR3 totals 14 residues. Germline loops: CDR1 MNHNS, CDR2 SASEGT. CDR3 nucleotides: TGTGCCAGCAAAGGACAGGCGGGCTCCTACGAGCAGTACTTC. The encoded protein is CASKGQAGSYEQYF.

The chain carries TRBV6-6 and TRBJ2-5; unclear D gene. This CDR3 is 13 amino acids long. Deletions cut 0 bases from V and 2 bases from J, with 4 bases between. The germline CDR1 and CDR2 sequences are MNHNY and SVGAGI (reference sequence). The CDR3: CASSYSRQETQYF. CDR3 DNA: TGTGCCAGCAGTTACTCGCGGCAAGAGACCCAGTACTTC.

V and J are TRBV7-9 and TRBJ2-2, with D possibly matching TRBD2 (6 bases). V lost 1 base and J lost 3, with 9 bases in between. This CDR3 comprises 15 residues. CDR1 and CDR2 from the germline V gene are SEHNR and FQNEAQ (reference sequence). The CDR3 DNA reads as TGTGCCAGCAGCTTAGTTCCTAGCGACACCGGGGAGCTGTTTTTT. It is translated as CASSLVPSDTGELFF.

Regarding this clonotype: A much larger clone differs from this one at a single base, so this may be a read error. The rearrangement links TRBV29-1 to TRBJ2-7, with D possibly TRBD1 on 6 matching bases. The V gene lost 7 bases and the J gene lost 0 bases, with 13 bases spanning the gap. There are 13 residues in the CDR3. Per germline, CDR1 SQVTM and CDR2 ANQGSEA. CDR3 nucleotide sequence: TGCAGCGAAGGGACACCAAGCTCCTACGAGCAGTACTTC. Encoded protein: CSEGTPSSYEQYF.

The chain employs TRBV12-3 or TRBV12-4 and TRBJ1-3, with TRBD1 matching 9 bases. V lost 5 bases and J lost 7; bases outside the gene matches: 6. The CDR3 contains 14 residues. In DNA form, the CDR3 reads TGTGCCAGCAGTCCGGGACAGGGAAGTAACACCATATATTTT. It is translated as CASSPGQGSNTIYF.

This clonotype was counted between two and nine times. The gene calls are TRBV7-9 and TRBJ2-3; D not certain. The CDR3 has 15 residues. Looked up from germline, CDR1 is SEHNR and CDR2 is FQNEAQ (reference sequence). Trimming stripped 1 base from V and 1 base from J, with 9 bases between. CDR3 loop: CASSLGLERTDTQYF. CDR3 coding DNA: TGTGCCAGCAGCTTAGGCCTGGAACGCACAGATACGCAGTATTTT.

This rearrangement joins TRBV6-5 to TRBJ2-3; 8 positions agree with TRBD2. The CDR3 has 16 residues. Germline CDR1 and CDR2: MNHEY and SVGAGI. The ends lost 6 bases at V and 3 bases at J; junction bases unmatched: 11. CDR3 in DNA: TGTGCCAGCAGCTACAGCGGGGGCCCGGGGACAGATACGCAGTATTTT. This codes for CASSYSGGPGTDTQYF.

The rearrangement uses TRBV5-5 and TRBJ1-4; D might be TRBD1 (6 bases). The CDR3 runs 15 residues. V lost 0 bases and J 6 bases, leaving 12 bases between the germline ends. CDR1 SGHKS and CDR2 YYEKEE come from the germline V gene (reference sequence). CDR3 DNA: TGTGCCAGCAGCTTGGTGGGGGCCCCAGATGAAAAACTGTTTTTT. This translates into CASSLVGAPDEKLFF.

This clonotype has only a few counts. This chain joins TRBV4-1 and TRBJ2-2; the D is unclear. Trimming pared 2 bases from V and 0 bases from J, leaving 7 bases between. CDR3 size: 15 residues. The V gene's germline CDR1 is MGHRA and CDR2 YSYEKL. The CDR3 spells CASSQRLSNTGELFF. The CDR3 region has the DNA TGCGCCAGCAGCCAACGACTGTCGAACACCGGGGAGCTGTTTTTT.

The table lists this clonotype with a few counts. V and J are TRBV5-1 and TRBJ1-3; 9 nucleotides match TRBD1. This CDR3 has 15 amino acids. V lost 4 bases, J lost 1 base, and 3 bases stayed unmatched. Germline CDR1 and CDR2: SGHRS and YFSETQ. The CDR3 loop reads CASSGQGTSGNTIYF. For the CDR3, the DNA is TGCGCCAGCAGCGGACAGGGGACATCTGGAAACACCATATATTTT.

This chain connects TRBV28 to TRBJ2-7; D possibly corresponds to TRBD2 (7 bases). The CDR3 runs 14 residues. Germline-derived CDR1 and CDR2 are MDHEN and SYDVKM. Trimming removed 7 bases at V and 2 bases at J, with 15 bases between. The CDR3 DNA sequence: TGTGCCAGCAACGAGCGGGACACCGCCTACGAGCAGTACTTC. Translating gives CASNERDTAYEQYF.

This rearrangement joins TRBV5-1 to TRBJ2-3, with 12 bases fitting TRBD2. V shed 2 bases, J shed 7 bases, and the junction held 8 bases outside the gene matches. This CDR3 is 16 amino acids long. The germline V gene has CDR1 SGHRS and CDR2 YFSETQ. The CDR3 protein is CASSLSASGRGNTQYF. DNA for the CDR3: TGCGCCAGCAGCTTATCGGCTAGCGGGAGGGGGAATACGCAGTATTTT.

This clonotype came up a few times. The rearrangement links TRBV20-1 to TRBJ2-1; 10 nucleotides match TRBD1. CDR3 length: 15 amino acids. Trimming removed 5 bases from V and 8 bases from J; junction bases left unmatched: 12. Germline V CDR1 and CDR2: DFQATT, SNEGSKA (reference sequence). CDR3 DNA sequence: TGCAGTGCTCGCCGACAGGGGGCGAGTCCGGATGAGCAGTTCTTC. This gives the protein CSARRQGASPDEQFF.

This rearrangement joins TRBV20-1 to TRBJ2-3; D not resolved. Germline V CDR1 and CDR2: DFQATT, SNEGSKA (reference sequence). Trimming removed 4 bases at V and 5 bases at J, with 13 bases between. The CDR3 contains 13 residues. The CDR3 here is CSAMIGTIDTQYF. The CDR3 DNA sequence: TGCAGTGCTATGATCGGAACAATAGATACGCAGTATTTT.

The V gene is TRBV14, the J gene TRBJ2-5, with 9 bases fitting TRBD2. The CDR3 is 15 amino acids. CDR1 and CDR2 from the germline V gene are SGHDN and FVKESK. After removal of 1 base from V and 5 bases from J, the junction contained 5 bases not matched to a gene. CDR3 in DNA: TGTGCCAGCAGCCAAGTGCGGGGGGGCCGGGAGACCCAGTACTTC. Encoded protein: CASSQVRGGRETQYF.

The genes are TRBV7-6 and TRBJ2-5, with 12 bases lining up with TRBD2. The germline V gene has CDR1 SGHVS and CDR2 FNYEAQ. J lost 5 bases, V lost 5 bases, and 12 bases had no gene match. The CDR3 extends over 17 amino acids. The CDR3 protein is CASSPKRTSGVNETQYF. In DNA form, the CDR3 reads TGTGCCAGCAGCCCTAAGAGGACTAGCGGGGTGAATGAGACCCAGTACTTC.

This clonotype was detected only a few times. CDR3 DNA sequence: TGCGCCAGCAGCCTTCTGTTCGAATACGAGCAGTACTTC. Translation gives CASSLLFEYEQYF. The genes are TRBV5-1 and TRBJ2-7; D ambiguous. The CDR3 sequence is 13 residues long. From germline, CDR1 is SGHRS and CDR2 YFSETQ. V lost 4 bases and J lost 4, with 12 bases in between.

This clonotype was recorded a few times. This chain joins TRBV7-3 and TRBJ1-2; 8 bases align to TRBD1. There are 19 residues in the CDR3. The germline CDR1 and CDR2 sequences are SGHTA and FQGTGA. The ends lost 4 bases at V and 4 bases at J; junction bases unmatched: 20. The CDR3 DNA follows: TGTGCCAGCAGCTCCAGGGGAAAGGGACAGGAAAGGGGGGCCTATGGCTACACCTTC. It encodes CASSSRGKGQERGAYGYTF.

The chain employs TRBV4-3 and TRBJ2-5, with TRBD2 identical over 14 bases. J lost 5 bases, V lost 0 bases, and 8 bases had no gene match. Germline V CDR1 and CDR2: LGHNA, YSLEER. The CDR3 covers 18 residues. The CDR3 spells CASSQDRGLAGEDETQYF. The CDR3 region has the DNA TGCGCCAGCAGCCAAGATCGGGGACTAGCGGGAGAGGATGAGACCCAGTACTTC.

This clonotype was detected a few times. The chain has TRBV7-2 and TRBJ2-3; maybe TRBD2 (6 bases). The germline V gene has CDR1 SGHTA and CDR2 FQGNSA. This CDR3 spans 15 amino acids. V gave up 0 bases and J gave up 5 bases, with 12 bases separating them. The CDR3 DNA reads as TGTGCCAGCAGCTTAGCTACCCCCGGGAGAGATACGCAGTATTTT. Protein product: CASSLATPGRDTQYF.

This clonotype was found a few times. As DNA, the CDR3 is TGTGCCAGCACAGGGACTCCAGATACGCAGTATTTT. Amino acid sequence: CASTGTPDTQYF. The chain employs TRBV28 and TRBJ2-3; tentatively, D is TRBD2 (6 bases). CDR1 and CDR2 from the germline V gene are MDHEN and SYDVKM. The CDR3 loop spans 12 amino acids. V shed 7 bases and J shed 4 bases, with 9 bases lying between them.

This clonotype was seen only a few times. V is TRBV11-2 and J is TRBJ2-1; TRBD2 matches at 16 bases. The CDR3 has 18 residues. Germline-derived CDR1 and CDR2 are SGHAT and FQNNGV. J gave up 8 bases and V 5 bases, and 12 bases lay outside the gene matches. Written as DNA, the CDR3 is TGTGCCAGCAGCCTGACCGGGACTAGCGGGAGGGCCTCTTATGAGCAGTTCTTC. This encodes CASSLTGTSGRASYEQFF.

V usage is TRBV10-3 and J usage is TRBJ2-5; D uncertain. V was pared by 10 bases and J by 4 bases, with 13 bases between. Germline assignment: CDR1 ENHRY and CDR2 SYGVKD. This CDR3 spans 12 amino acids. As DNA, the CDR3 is TGTGCCACCTCCGAGGCAGCAGAGACCCAGTACTTC. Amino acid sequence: CATSEAAETQYF.

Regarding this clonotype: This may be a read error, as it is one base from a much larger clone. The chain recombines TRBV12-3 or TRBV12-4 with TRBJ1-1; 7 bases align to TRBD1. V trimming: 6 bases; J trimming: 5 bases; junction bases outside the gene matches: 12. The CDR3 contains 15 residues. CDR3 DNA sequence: TGTGCCAGCAGCCGAACCGTGACAGGGAGTACTGAAGCTTTCTTT. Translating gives CASSRTVTGSTEAFF.

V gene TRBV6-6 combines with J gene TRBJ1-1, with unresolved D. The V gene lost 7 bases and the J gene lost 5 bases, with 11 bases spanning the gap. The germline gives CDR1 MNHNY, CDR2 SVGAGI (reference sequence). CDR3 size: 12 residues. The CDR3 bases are TGTGCCAGCACCCAACTGGCAACTGAAGCTTTCTTT. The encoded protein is CASTQLATEAFF.